This T cell receptor (beta chain) comes out of a study of OX40 agonist ivuxolimab in advanced cancers. The CDR3 consists of 15 residues. Germline V gene data show CDR1 as ENHRY and CDR2 as SYGVKD. V shed 6 bases and J shed 4 bases, with 16 bases lying between them. Here immunoSEQ multiplex PCR was the method, and the copy in TCRdb shows in-frame clones only, minus some. The sample contains approximately 81,000 clones, more than 85% of which appear only once. The input for sequencing was CD4+ or CD8+ T cells sorted from blood, taken in a trial of the OX40 agonist ivuxolimab. This sequence was found in an adult with an advanced solid tumor such as melanoma, head and neck, liver or kidney cancer. V and J are TRBV10-3 and TRBJ2-1; tentatively, D is TRBD1 or TRBD2 (5 bases each). This CDR3 reads CAISASGLLYNEQFF. The CDR3 DNA follows: TGTGCCATCAGCGCGTCGGGGCTACTTTACAATGAGCAGTTCTTC.